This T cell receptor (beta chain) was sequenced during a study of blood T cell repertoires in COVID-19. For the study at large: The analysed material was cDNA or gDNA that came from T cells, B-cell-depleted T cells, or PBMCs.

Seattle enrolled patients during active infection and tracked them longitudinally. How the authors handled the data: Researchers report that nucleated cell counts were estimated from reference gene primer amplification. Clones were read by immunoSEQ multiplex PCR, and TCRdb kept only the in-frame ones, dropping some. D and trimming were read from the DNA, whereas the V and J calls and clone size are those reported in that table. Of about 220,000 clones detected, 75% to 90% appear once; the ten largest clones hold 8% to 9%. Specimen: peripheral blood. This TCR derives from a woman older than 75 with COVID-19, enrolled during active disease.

As DNA, the CDR3 is TGTGCCAGCAGTTTAAGGCAGGGTCATCAGCCCCAGCATTTT. It is translated as CASSLRQGHQPQHF. This chain joins TRBV28 and TRBJ1-5, with D possibly matching TRBD1 (5 bases). CDR1 is MDHEN and CDR2 is SYDVKM in the germline V gene. This CDR3 comprises 14 residues. V gave up 2 bases and J gave up 5 bases, with 10 bases separating them.